This TCR beta chain is from a study of blood T cell repertoires in COVID-19. Study background: T cells, B-cell-depleted T cells, or PBMCs supplied cDNA or gDNA.

Trimming pared 0 bases from V and 1 base from J, leaving 19 bases between. The CDR3 runs 19 residues. Clones were read by immunoSEQ multiplex PCR, and TCRdb kept only the in-frame ones, dropping some. The profile shows tens of thousands of clones, roughly 90% of them singletons. The chain uses TRBV23-1 and TRBJ1-3; tentatively, D is TRBD1 (5 bases). TRBV23-1 is an ORF; its function is uncertain. This TCR was sampled from a man aged 60-69 years with acute or convalescent COVID-19. Sequenced: peripheral blood. CDR3 DNA sequence: TGCGCCAGCAGTCAATCTCCCGGTAGGGCAGGGCGATCTGGAAACACCATATATTTT. Amino acids: CASSQSPGRAGRSGNTIYF.